This T cell receptor (beta chain) is from a study of T-cell reconstitution after alpha-beta-depleted transplantation in children listed by TCRdb under 2016. Background on the whole study: Using TCR repertoire profiling, the study quantitatively followed how T-cell immune reconstitution unfolded in children after TCRalphabeta/CD19-depleted allogeneic hematopoietic cell transplantation.

This sample's treatment or condition label indicates: allogeneic hematopoietic cell transplantation with graft depleted of TCRalphabeta T cells and CD19 B cells. The children who served as transplant recipients had been given grafts of TCRalphabeta/CD19-depleted allogeneic hematopoietic cells. Results the study describes overall, beyond this receptor: The apparently early alphabetaT-cell count recovery about two months after transplant was reportedly dependent on only several hundred rapidly expanded clones derived from non-depleted graft cells. Over the following months the frequencies of hyperexpanded clones went down, and after one year T-cell counts and TCRbeta diversity were mostly credited to newly produced T cells. In some patients, high TCRbeta diversity at day 60 was attributed to recipient T cells and intrathymic progenitors that had survived conditioning.

V is pared back by 5 bases and J by 3 bases, with 13 bases lying between the germline termini. CDR1 and CDR2 (SGHAT, FQNNGV) derive from the germline V gene. Inclusive of the bounding cysteine and phenylalanine, the CDR3 is 15 residues long. The only DNA kept is the CDR3, 45 bases in frame from the first base. The library came from PCR. TCRdb records Illumina HiSeq 2500 as the sequencer. Molecular barcoding was employed in the preparation of TCR libraries, with unique molecular identifiers being used to normalize TCRbeta repertoire quantification. TCRdb trimmed public reads at Q25 via fastp, called clones via MiXCR and kept in-frame beta chains. For every CDR3 protein sequence, its rows merge into one entry that carries the most common genes and DNA. This sample is represented by under 450,000 distinct CDR3 sequences; 15% to 20% of them were singletons. Clones ranked in the top ten supply about 32% of the sample.

This clonotype showed up just a few times. The antigen this receptor binds is unknown. Qualities for individual bases were not recorded, and no much larger clone is one base off. The clonotype was recovered from a boy under two years old who had a stem cell transplant for Wiskott-Aldrich syndrome, so the T cells may come from the graft donor. The chain employs TRBV11-2 and TRBJ2-2, with TRBD1 perhaps the D gene, on 6 matching bases. This specimen was PBMCs, mostly from graft donor cells, taken 360 days after TCRalphabeta/CD19-depleted stem cell transplant. The DNA sequence is given as TGTGCCAGCAGCCGCCCATACAGGGACACCGGGGAGCTGTTTTTT. It codes for CASSRPYRDTGELFF.